This T cell receptor (beta chain) was recorded in a study of blood T cell repertoires in COVID-19. At the level of the study: Collection of acute and convalescent COVID-19 samples took place in the United States, Italy and Spain.

TCRdb's copy holds only in-frame clones and misses some; the assay was immunoSEQ multiplex PCR. Among 150,000 or so clones, over 75% were seen once, and the ten largest hold approximately 11%. CDR1 is KGHDR, CDR2 SFDVKD, per germline. The V end lost 4 bases, the J end lost 0 bases, and 17 bases lay between the germline ends. There are 17 residues in the CDR3. Sequenced input: peripheral blood. This clonotype originated in a man aged 60-69 years with active or convalescent COVID-19. This chain joins TRBV24-1 and TRBJ2-5; D perhaps matches TRBD1 (6 bases). CDR3 nucleotide sequence: TGTGCCACCAGTGACCCCCGCAGGGGCTTGTACCAAGAGACCCAGTACTTC. Encoded protein: CATSDPRRGLYQETQYF.